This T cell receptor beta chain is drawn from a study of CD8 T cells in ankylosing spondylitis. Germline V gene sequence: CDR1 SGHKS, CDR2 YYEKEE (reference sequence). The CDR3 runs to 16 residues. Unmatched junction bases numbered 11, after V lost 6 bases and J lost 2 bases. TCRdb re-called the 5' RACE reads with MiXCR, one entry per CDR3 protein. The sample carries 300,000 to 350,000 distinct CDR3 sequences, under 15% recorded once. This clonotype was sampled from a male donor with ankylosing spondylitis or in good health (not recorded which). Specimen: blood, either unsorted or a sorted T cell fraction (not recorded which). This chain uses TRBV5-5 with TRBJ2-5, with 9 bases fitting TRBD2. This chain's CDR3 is CASTRGASGVQETQYF. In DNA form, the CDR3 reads TGTGCCAGCACCCGGGGGGCTAGCGGGGTTCAAGAGACCCAGTACTTC.